What follows are 19 T cell receptor beta chains derived from one specimen sequenced in a study of blood T cells in healthy people across ages. Alongside a J-beta primer mix, a sample-barcoded 5' primer served in a second PCR lasting about 6 to 12 cycles. TCRdb used MiXCR to reprocess the 5' RACE reads, holding one entry per CDR3 protein. The sample shows about 800,000 distinct CDR3 sequences, around 25% of them seen only once. The same data also went into a second study, on T cells of mothers and their children.

Sequenced input: blood. These receptors originate from a boy aged 5-17 years in good health.

The rearrangement links TRBV5-5 to TRBJ2-5; D might be TRBD1 (6 bases). The closer fit of TRBJ2-1 to the DNA end suggests the J call may be wrong. Per germline, CDR1 SGHKS and CDR2 YYEKEE (reference sequence). The CDR3 sequence is 14 residues long. The CDR3 sequence: CASSFNREVDEQFF. CDR3 nucleotides: TGTGCCAGCAGCTTCAACAGGGAAGTGGATGAGCAGTTCTTC.

The V and J genes are TRBV28 and TRBJ1-4; tentative D call: TRBD1 (5 bases). Germline assignment: CDR1 MDHEN and CDR2 SYDVKM. The CDR3 has 14 residues. V lost 0 bases, J lost 17 bases, and 19 bases lay in between. The CDR3 here is CASSLCISCGDQFF. CDR3 DNA: TGTGCCAGCAGTTTATGCATTTCGTGCGGGGACCAATTTTTT.

This clonotype was recorded many times. The rearrangement joins TRBV4-2 to TRBJ2-6; D may be TRBD2 (5 bases). From germline, CDR1 is LGHNA and CDR2 YNFKEQ. The V and J ends lost 3 bases and 1 base respectively, with 13 bases between them. CDR3 length equals 17 residues. This CDR3 reads CASSQTTGGSGANVLTF. The CDR3 DNA sequence: TGTGCCAGCAGCCAGACTACCGGCGGATCTGGGGCCAACGTCCTGACTTTC.

A single count supports this clonotype. The chain links TRBV6-2 or TRBV6-3 to TRBJ2-3; D is tentatively TRBD1 or TRBD2 (5 bases each). The CDR3 consists of 17 residues. Per germline, CDR1 MNHEY and CDR2 SVGEGT. V lost 5 bases and J 4 bases, leaving 22 bases between the germline ends. In DNA, the CDR3 is TGTGCCAGCAGTGGCGCTTACGGGACCTCAGCAGCAGATACGCAGTATTTT. Translation gives CASSGAYGTSAADTQYF.

The J gene is TRBJ2-1, the V gene TRBV5-1; 7 bases are shared with TRBD2. J gave up 2 bases and V 0 bases, and 5 bases lay outside the gene matches. The CDR3 loop spans 16 amino acids. Per germline, CDR1 SGHRS and CDR2 YFSETQ. The CDR3 loop is CASSLEGGRPYNEQFF. In DNA form, the CDR3 reads TGCGCCAGCAGCTTGGAGGGCGGGAGACCCTACAATGAGCAGTTCTTC.

This clonotype has more than one count but fewer than ten. The CDR3 reads CASSPWQLNGYTF. The CDR3 DNA follows: TGTGCCAGCAGCCCATGGCAGCTTAATGGCTACACCTTC. The chain recombines TRBV7-9 with TRBJ1-2; no definite D call. Germline-derived CDR1 and CDR2 are SEHNR and FQNEAQ (reference sequence). V was clipped by 5 bases and J by 6 bases, with 13 bases between them. The CDR3 totals 13 residues.

The chain employs TRBV24-1 and TRBJ1-2; D uncertain. The CDR3 sequence is 12 residues long. Per germline, CDR1 KGHDR and CDR2 SFDVKD. V dropped 5 bases and J dropped 2 bases, with 5 bases sitting between them. CDR3 sequence (DNA): TGTGCCACCAGTGCCTACAACTATGGCTACACCTTC. Translating gives CATSAYNYGYTF.

CDR3 sequence: CSARGGNLGIEQFF. The DNA of the CDR3 is TGCAGTGCTAGGGGGGGAAACTTAGGCATTGAGCAGTTCTTC. The V call is TRBV20-1, the J call TRBJ2-1; the D gene is possibly TRBD2 (6 bases). This CDR3 spans 14 amino acids. Trimming cost V 3 bases and J 9 bases, with 18 bases left between them. Germline assignment: CDR1 DFQATT and CDR2 SNEGSKA (reference sequence).

This clonotype has only a few counts. V usage is TRBV20-1 and J usage is TRBJ2-3, with TRBD1 matching 7 bases. The CDR3 runs 14 residues. J was trimmed by 2 bases and V by 8 bases; bases with no gene match: 10. The germline V gene has CDR1 DFQATT and CDR2 SNEGSKA (reference sequence). Here the CDR3 DNA reads TGCAGTACACAGGGGCCCCAGTCCACAGATACGCAGTATTTT. Protein: CSTQGPQSTDTQYF.

This clonotype was observed a handful of times. J is TRBJ2-2 and V is TRBV2, with no clear D. The length of the CDR3 is 13 residues. Germline V gene lookup returns CDR1 SNHLY and CDR2 FYNNEI. With 6 bases removed from V and 6 bases from J, the gap between germline ends came to 11 bases. CDR3 region: CASRVGMSGELFF. The CDR3 DNA reads as TGTGCCAGCAGGGTCGGAATGTCCGGGGAGCTGTTTTTT.

The chain couples TRBV28 to TRBJ2-7; 8 bases line up with TRBD1. The length of the CDR3 is 14 residues. Trimming cost V 2 bases and J 3 bases; bases outside gene matches: 3. Germline V lookup: CDR1 MDHEN, CDR2 SYDVKM. The CDR3 region has the DNA TGTGCCAGCAGTTTACGGGACAGGTACTACGAGCAGTACTTC. The encoded protein is CASSLRDRYYEQYF.

This chain links TRBV5-1 with TRBJ2-3; D ambiguous. The CDR3 is 13 amino acids. Germline lookup yields CDR1 SGHRS and CDR2 YFSETQ. Trimming stripped 3 bases from V and 6 bases from J, with 11 bases between. The CDR3 region is CASSSDPGDTQYF. The CDR3 DNA reads as TGCGCCAGCAGCTCTGACCCCGGGGATACGCAGTATTTT.

This clonotype appeared a few times. V usage is TRBV11-2 and J usage is TRBJ2-1; no firm D call. Per germline, CDR1 SGHAT and CDR2 FQNNGV. The CDR3 length is 12 residues. V shed 5 bases and J shed 16 bases, with 18 bases lying between them. The CDR3 reads CASSPTVVSVFF. The CDR3, as DNA: TGTGCCAGCAGCCCTACGGTCGTTTCTGTTTTCTTC.

This rearrangement joins TRBV11-1 to TRBJ2-7; D possibly corresponds to TRBD2 (5 bases). The V gene's germline CDR1 is SGHAT and CDR2 FQDESV (reference sequence). V lost 1 base, J lost 3 bases, and 7 bases lay in between. The CDR3 loop spans 13 amino acids. CDR3 coding DNA: TGTGCCAGCAGCTTAGGGGAGTACTACGAGCAGTACTTC. It specifies CASSLGEYYEQYF.

The rearrangement links TRBV7-3 to TRBJ2-2; 11 bases fit TRBD1. V gave up 0 bases and J gave up 2 bases; unmatched junction bases: 11. The CDR3 is made up of 20 amino acids. CDR1 and CDR2 (germline): SGHTA, FQGTGA. The CDR3 region is CASSLTPGTGGRKNTGELFF. The CDR3 nucleotides read TGTGCCAGCAGCTTAACTCCCGGGACAGGGGGGAGAAAAAACACCGGGGAGCTGTTTTTT.

This chain links TRBV20-1 with TRBJ1-1; perhaps TRBD1 as D (6 bases). V dropped 1 base and J dropped 6 bases, with 9 bases sitting between them. Germline V lookup: CDR1 DFQATT, CDR2 SNEGSKA (reference sequence). The CDR3 contains 12 residues. CDR3 residues: CSARVSGAEAFF. In DNA, the CDR3 is TGCAGTGCTAGAGTATCAGGGGCTGAAGCTTTCTTT.

The rearrangement uses TRBV7-2 and TRBJ2-3, with TRBD2 as a possible D gene (5 bases). Trimming removed 1 base from V and 0 bases from J, with 11 bases in between. CDR3 size: 16 residues. The germline CDR1 and CDR2 sequences are SGHTA and FQGNSA. The CDR3 spells CASSLEFSASTDTQYF. DNA for the CDR3: TGTGCCAGCAGCTTAGAGTTTAGCGCTAGCACAGATACGCAGTATTTT.

This chain joins TRBV6-2 or TRBV6-3 and TRBJ2-5; D is possibly TRBD1 (5 bases). Germline CDR1 is MNHEY and CDR2 is SVGEGT. The CDR3 covers 14 residues. V lost 6 bases and J 0 bases, leaving 11 bases between the germline ends. CDR3 sequence: CASSALRDQETQYF. The CDR3 DNA reads TGTGCCAGCAGCGCCCTCAGGGACCAAGAGACCCAGTACTTC.

This clonotype appeared a few times. The V and J genes are TRBV9 and TRBJ1-2; no clear D gene. The germline gives CDR1 SGDLS, CDR2 YYNGEE. Trimming stripped 4 bases from V and 3 bases from J, with 16 bases between. The CDR3 has 15 amino acids. The CDR3 region has the DNA TGTGCCAGCAGCCTAGAGCACCGGCGCGACTATGGCTACACCTTC. This translates into CASSLEHRRDYGYTF.